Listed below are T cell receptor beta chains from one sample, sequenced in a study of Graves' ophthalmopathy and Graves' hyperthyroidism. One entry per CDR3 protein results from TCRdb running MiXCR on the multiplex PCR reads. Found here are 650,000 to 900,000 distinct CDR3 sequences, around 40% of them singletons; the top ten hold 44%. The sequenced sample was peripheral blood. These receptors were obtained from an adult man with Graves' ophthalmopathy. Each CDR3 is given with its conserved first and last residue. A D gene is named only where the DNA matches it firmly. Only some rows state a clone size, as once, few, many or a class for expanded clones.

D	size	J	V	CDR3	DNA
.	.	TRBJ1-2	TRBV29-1	CSVARGSYGYTF	TGCAGCGTTGCTCGGGGGAGCTATGGCTACACCTTC
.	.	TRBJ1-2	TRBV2	CASVGEVGGNYGYTF	TGTGCCAGCGTGGGAGAAGTGGGAGGGAACTATGGCTACACCTTC
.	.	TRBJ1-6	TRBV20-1	CSARERGTDNSPLHF	TGCAGTGCTAGAGAGAGGGGGACTGATAATTCACCCCTCCACTTT
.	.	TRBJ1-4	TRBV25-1	CASRLLGDGTEKLFF	TGTGCCAGCAGACTACTGGGGGACGGAACAGAAAAACTGTTTTTT
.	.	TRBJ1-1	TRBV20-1	CSAAQGFTEAFF	TGCAGTGCAGCCCAGGGTTTCACTGAAGCTTTCTTT
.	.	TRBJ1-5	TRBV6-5	CASSYRTVNQPQHF	TGTGCCAGCAGTTACCGGACAGTGAATCAGCCCCAGCATTTT
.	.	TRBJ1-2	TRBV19	CASSMAGQIYGYTF	TGTGCCAGTAGTATGGCCGGACAGATCTATGGCTACACCTTC
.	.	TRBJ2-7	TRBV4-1	CASSQVNQYEQYF	TGCGCCAGCAGCCAAGTAAATCAGTACGAGCAGTACTTC
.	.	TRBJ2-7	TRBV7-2	CASSQDPTGLFAEQYF	TGCGCCAGCAGCCAAGATCCCACAGGCTTATTCGCCGAGCAGTACTTC
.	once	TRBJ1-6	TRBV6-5	CASSYSRGSSLHF	TGTGCCAGCAGTTACAGTAGGGGATCATCCCTCCACTTT
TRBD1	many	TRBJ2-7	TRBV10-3	CAISVTGTGLYEQYF	TGTGCCATCAGTGTCACCGGGACAGGTCTCTACGAGCAGTACTTC
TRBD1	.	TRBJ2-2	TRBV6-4	CASSARDSTGGWDTGELFF	TGTGCCAGCAGTGCTAGAGACTCGACAGGGGGATGGGACACCGGGGAGCTGTTTTTT
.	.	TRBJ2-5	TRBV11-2	CASSLEAQETQYF	TGTGCCAGCAGCTTAGAGGCCCAGGAGACCCAGTACTTC
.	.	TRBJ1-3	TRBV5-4	CASNERGAGNTIYF	TGTGCCAGCAACGAGAGGGGGGCTGGAAACACCATATATTTT
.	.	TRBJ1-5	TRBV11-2	CASSLYHSGGQPQHF	TGTGCCAGCAGCTTATATCATAGTGGGGGTCAGCCCCAGCATTTT
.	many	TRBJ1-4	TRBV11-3	CASSLAAPFIVGNEKLFF	TGTGCCAGCAGCTTAGCGGCCCCGTTCATAGTGGGAAATGAAAAACTGTTTTTT
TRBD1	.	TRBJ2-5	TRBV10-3	CASSYEGTAQGTQYF	TGTGCCAGCAGTTACGAAGGGACAGCTCAAGGGACCCAGTACTTC
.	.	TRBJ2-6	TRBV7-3	CASSPGTGLGANVLTF	TGTGCCAGCAGCCCAGGAACAGGGCTGGGGGCCAACGTCCTGACTTTC
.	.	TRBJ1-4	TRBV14	CASSQVQADYNEKLFF	TGTGCCAGCAGCCAAGTCCAGGCGGACTATAATGAAAAACTGTTTTTT
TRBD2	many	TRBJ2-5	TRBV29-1	CSGIGTSGRAETQYF	TGCAGCGGTATAGGGACTAGCGGGAGGGCGGAGACCCAGTACTTC
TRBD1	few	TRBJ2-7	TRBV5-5	CASSQGGTGNYEQYF	TGTGCCAGCAGCCAGGGAGGGACAGGGAACTACGAGCAGTACTTC
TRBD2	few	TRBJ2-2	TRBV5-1	CASSSTSVVSGELFF	TGCGCCAGCAGCTCGACTAGCGTGGTGAGCGGGGAGCTGTTTTTT
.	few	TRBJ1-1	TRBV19	CASRFPGRGTEAFF	TGTGCCAGTAGGTTTCCAGGGAGAGGGACTGAAGCTTTCTTT
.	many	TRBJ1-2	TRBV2	CASSQGVMDYGYTF	TGTGCCAGCAGCCAGGGTGTTATGGACTATGGCTACACCTTC
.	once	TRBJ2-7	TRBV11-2	CAWSGLLLEQYF	TGTGCCTGGAGTGGTCTTCTGCTCGAGCAGTACTTC
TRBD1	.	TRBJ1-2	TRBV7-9	CASSDRGPYGYTF	TGTGCCAGCAGCGACAGGGGCCCCTATGGCTACACCTTC
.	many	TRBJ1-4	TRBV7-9	CASSLPGGAEKLFF	TGTGCCAGCAGCCTACCGGGCGGGGCTGAAAAACTGTTTTTT
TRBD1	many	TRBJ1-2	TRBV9	CASSQATGGGYTF	TGTGCCAGCAGCCAAGCTACAGGGGGTGGCTACACCTTC
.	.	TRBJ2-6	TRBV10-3	CASSFQAAGANVLTF	TGTGCCAGCAGTTTTCAGGCAGCTGGGGCCAACGTCCTGACTTTC
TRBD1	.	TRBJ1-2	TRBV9	CASSVDWTGKGYTF	TGCGCCAGCAGCGTAGATTGGACAGGGAAGGGATACACCTTC
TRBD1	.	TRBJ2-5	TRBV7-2	CASSLEVSGGPRETQYF	TGTGCCAGCAGCTTAGAAGTCTCAGGGGGCCCGCGGGAGACCCAGTACTTC
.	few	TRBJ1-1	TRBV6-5	CASSYGAGEVTEAFF	TGTGCCAGCAGTTACGGGGCAGGGGAGGTCACTGAAGCTTTCTTT
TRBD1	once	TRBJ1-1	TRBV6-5	CASSSKTGQGNAEAFF	TGTGCCAGCAGTTCAAAGACGGGACAGGGGAACGCTGAAGCTTTCTTT
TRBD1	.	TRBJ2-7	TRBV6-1	CASSYSGQGSYEQYF	TGTGCCAGCAGTTACTCCGGACAGGGTAGCTACGAGCAGTACTTC
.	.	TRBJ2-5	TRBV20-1	CSGTLEETQYF	TGCAGTGGTACATTGGAAGAGACCCAGTACTTC
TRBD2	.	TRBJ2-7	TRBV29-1	CSVVPLIAGSYEQYF	TGCAGCGTTGTGCCCCTTATAGCGGGGTCCTACGAGCAGTACTTC
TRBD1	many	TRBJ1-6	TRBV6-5	CASSIRQGDSPLHF	TGTGCCAGCAGTATTAGACAGGGGGATTCACCCCTCCACTTT
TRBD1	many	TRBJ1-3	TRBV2	CAIDTGTGANSGNTIYF	TGTGCCATCGATACCGGGACAGGGGCGAACTCTGGAAACACCATATATTTT
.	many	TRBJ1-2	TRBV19	CASSRHQDYGYTF	TGTGCCAGTAGTCGACACCAGGACTATGGCTACACCTTC
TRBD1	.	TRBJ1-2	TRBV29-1	CSASTGGRLDGYTF	TGCAGCGCCTCGACAGGGGGGCGCCTTGATGGCTACACCTTC
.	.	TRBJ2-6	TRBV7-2	CASSLSAPVLKSSGANVLTF	TGTGCCAGCAGCTTATCGGCACCGGTCTTGAAGAGCTCTGGGGCCAACGTCCTGACTTTC
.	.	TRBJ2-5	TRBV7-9	CASFEQLGGNLQQYQETQYF	TGTGCCAGCTTTGAGCAGTTAGGGGGGAACCTCCAACAGTACCAAGAGACCCAGTACTTC
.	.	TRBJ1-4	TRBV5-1	CASSPGRYNEKLFF	TGCGCCAGCAGCCCAGGACGGTATAATGAAAAACTGTTTTTT
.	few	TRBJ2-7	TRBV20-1	CSAKVIYEQYF	TGCAGTGCTAAAGTGATTTACGAGCAGTACTTC
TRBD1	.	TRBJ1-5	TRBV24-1	CASSSGGQNNQPQHF	TGTGCCAGCAGTTCCGGGGGACAGAACAATCAGCCCCAGCATTTT
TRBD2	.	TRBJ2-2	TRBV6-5	CASSLPSGGNTGELFF	TGTGCCTCATCTCTCCCTAGCGGGGGAAACACCGGGGAGCTGTTTTTT
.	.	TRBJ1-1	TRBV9	CASSVQGGRPTEAFF	TGTGCCAGCAGCGTACAGGGCGGCCGCCCCACTGAAGCTTTCTTT
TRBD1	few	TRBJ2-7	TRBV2	CASSEDRGYSYEQYF	TGTGCCAGCAGCGAGGACAGGGGCTACTCCTACGAGCAGTACTTC
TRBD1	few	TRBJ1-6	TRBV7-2	CASSPRPGTDNSPLHF	TGTGCCAGCTCACCTCGTCCCGGGACAGATAATTCACCCCTCCACTTT
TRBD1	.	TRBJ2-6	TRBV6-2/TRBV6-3	CASSPRQGAPGANVLTF	TGTGCCAGCAGTCCGAGACAGGGGGCGCCTGGGGCCAACGTCCTGACTTTC
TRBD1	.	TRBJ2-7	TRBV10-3	CASGTGTFYEQYF	TGTGCCAGCGGGACAGGGACCTTCTACGAGCAGTACTTC
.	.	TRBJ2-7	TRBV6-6	CASSGGVVDEQYF	TGTGCCAGCAGTGGAGGGGTAGTGGACGAGCAGTACTTC
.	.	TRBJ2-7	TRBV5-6	CASSPDRQDWREQYF	TGTGCCAGCAGCCCCGATAGACAGGACTGGCGCGAGCAGTACTTC
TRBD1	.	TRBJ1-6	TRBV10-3	CAISPGQGTDNSPLHF	TGTGCCATCAGCCCTGGACAGGGGACGGATAATTCACCCCTCCACTTT
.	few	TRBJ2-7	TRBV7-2	CASSFPGGQGGYEQYF	TGTGCCAGCAGCTTCCCAGGGGGGCAGGGAGGCTACGAGCAGTACTTC
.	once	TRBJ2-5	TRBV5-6	CASSQTHQETQYF	TGTGCCAGCTCCCAAACCCACCAAGAGACCCAGTACTTC
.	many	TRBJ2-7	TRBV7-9	CASSLEDYEQYF	TGTGCCAGCAGCTTAGAGGACTACGAGCAGTACTTC